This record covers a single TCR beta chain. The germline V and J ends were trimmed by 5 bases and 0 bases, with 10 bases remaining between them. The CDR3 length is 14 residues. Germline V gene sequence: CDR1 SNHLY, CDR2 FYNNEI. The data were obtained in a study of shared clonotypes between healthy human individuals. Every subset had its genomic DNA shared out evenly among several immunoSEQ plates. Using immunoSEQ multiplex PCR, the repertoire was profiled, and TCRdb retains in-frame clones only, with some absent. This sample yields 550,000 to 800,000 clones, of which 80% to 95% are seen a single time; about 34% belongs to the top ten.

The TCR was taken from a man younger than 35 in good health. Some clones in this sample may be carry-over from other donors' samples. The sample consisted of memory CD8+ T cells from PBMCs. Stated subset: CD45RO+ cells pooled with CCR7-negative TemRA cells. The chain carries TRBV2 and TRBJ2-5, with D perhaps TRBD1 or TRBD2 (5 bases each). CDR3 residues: CASSTGTDQETQYF. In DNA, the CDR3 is TGTGCCAGCAGTACCGGGACCGACCAAGAGACCCAGTACTTC. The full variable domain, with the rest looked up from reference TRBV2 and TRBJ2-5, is EPEVTQTPSHQVTQMGQEVILRCVPISNHLYFYWYRQILGQKVEFLVSFYNNEISEKSEIFDDQFSVERPDGSNFTLKIRSTKLEDSAMYFCASSTGTDQETQYFGPGTRLLVL.